This T cell receptor (beta chain) was sequenced for a study of blood T cell repertoires in COVID-19. Study overall: Samples came from the United States, Italy and Spain, spanning acute and convalescent COVID-19. PBMCs, B-cell-depleted T cells, or T cells were the source of the cDNA or gDNA that made up the material.

V was pared by 0 bases and J by 4 bases, with 10 bases between. From germline, CDR1 is SGDLS and CDR2 YYNGEE. CDR3 size: 14 residues. The authors' processing: Estimation of nucleated cell counts was performed using reference gene primer amplification. The repertoire was sequenced with immunoSEQ multiplex PCR; TCRdb's copy has only in-frame clones and lacks some. The V and J calls and the clone size are those of that table, but D and trimming were determined from the DNA. Of 150,000 or so clones listed, around 88% were seen once; the top ten hold under 3%. Sequencing used peripheral blood. V and J are TRBV9 and TRBJ1-2; D is undetermined. The TCR comes from a man aged 55 to 69 with active or convalescent COVID-19. The CDR3 is CASSVGGTAYGYTF. The DNA of the CDR3 is TGTGCCAGCAGCGTAGGAGGTACGGCCTATGGCTACACCTTC.